The 28 T cell receptor beta chains below come from one sample, sequenced in a study of blood T cell repertoires in COVID-19. The data were produced by immunoSEQ multiplex PCR, yet TCRdb's version contains in-frame clones alone and is incomplete. The sample contains approximately 75,000 clones, roughly 84% of which appear only once. Sample: peripheral blood. These receptors were obtained from a man aged 25-45 years with COVID-19, enrolled during active disease.

The CDR3 region has the DNA TGTGCCAGCAGTTTAGGGGGACAGGCAAAAGATACGCAGTATTTT. It yields the protein CASSLGGQAKDTQYF. The gene calls are TRBV28 and TRBJ2-3; 8 nucleotides line up with TRBD1. V lost 2 bases to trimming and J lost 5 bases; unmatched junction nucleotides: 6. The germline CDR1 and CDR2 sequences are MDHEN and SYDVKM. The CDR3 has 15 residues.

The CDR3 protein is CASSSRQGGTEAFF. Here the CDR3 DNA reads TGTGCCAGCAGCTCCCGACAGGGGGGCACTGAAGCTTTCTTT. This sequence joins TRBV5-6 and TRBJ1-1, with 9 bases identical to TRBD1. The germline CDR1 and CDR2 sequences are SGHDT and YYEEEE. Trimming removed 3 bases from V and 4 bases from J; junction bases left unmatched: 4. The CDR3 has 14 residues.

The rearrangement uses TRBV28 and TRBJ1-5, with TRBD1 as a possible D gene (6 bases). With 5 bases removed from V and 4 bases from J, the gap between germline ends came to 12 bases. CDR1 and CDR2 from the germline V gene are MDHEN and SYDVKM. This CDR3 is 14 amino acids long. The CDR3 DNA reads TGTGCCAGCAGTGTCCCAGGGGAAAATCAGCCCCAGCATTTT. It codes for CASSVPGENQPQHF.

The chain recombines TRBV24-1 with TRBJ1-2; D is uncertain. The CDR3 has 13 amino acids. Per the germline V gene, CDR1 is KGHDR and CDR2 is SFDVKD. V was trimmed by 5 bases and J by 4 bases, leaving 10 bases between them. DNA for the CDR3: TGTGCCACCAGTGTCGGGGAGGCCTATGGCTACACCTTC. This translates into CATSVGEAYGYTF.

This clone was seen a handful of times. The chain couples TRBV19 to TRBJ2-7; tentatively, D is TRBD1 (5 bases). Looked up from germline, CDR1 is LNHDA and CDR2 is SQIVND (reference sequence). The CDR3 sequence is 14 residues long. V was cut by 3 bases and J by 2 bases, with 11 bases left in between. In DNA, the CDR3 is TGTGCCAGTAGTATGGCAGGGCCGACCTACGAGCAGTACTTC. Its protein product is CASSMAGPTYEQYF. Full variable domain (outside the CDR3, taken from reference TRBV19 and TRBJ2-7): DGGITQSPKYLFRKEGQNVTLSCEQNLNHDAMYWYRQDPGQGLRLIYYSQIVNDFQKGDIAEGYSVSREKKESFPLTVTSAQKNPTAFYLCASSMAGPTYEQYFGPGTRLTVT.

This chain connects TRBV7-9 to TRBJ2-1, with 8 bases that match TRBD2. CDR1 is SEHNR and CDR2 is FQNEAQ in the germline V gene (reference sequence). The CDR3 runs to 17 residues. V lost 4 bases and J lost 7; bases outside the gene matches: 15. The CDR3 DNA reads TGTGCCAGCAGCTCGGGTCTCCATGGCGCGGGGGGAAATGAGCAGTTCTTC. Translated, it gives CASSSGLHGAGGNEQFF.

V usage is TRBV19 and J usage is TRBJ2-4; tentative D call: TRBD1 (6 bases). V was clipped by 5 bases and J by 0 bases, with 14 bases between them. Germline V gene lookup returns CDR1 LNHDA and CDR2 SQIVND (reference sequence). CDR3 length: 16 amino acids. CDR3 in DNA: TGTGCCAGTAGTGTAACAACAGGGTTAGCCAAAAACATTCAGTACTTC. Translating it yields CASSVTTGLAKNIQYF.

J is TRBJ1-6 and V is TRBV11-2; D gene uncertain. From germline, CDR1 is SGHAT and CDR2 FQNNGV. The ends were cut back, 1 base at V and 10 bases at J, with 14 bases in the middle. The CDR3 loop spans 15 amino acids. The CDR3 loop is CASSLVRGISSPLHF. DNA for the CDR3: TGTGCCAGCAGCTTAGTTCGAGGGATTAGCTCACCCCTCCACTTT.

This sequence joins TRBV12-3 or TRBV12-4 and TRBJ2-5; D is unresolved. Trimming shortened V by 2 bases and J by 5 bases, and 3 bases separated the two germline ends. This CDR3 spans 11 amino acids. The CDR3 coding sequence is TGTGCCAGCAGTTTACGGGAGACCCAGTACTTC. Residues: CASSLRETQYF.

The V gene is TRBV12-3 or TRBV12-4, the J gene TRBJ2-1; D remains unclear. The ends were cut back, 4 bases at V and 8 bases at J, with 6 bases in the middle. The CDR3 consists of 11 residues. The CDR3 region has the DNA TGTGCCAGCAGTTCTACCCATGAGCAGTTCTTC. Amino acid sequence: CASSSTHEQFF.

The CDR3 sequence: CASSERTANYGYTF. DNA for the CDR3: TGTGCCAGCAGCGAGAGGACAGCAAACTATGGCTACACCTTC. The chain employs TRBV7-2 and TRBJ1-2; D possibly corresponds to TRBD1 (6 bases). From germline, CDR1 is SGHTA and CDR2 FQGNSA. The CDR3 loop spans 14 amino acids. The V end lost 5 bases, the J end lost 2 bases, and 12 bases lay between the germline ends.

The chain combines TRBV7-2 with TRBJ2-1, with 9 bases identical to TRBD2. Germline assignment: CDR1 SGHTA and CDR2 FQGNSA. The CDR3 is 15 amino acids. The V gene end was trimmed by 2 bases and the J gene end by 3 bases; junction bases not matched to a gene: 2. The CDR3 nucleotides read TGTGCCAGCAGCTTACTAGCGGGAAACTACAATGAGCAGTTCTTC. Its translation is CASSLLAGNYNEQFF.

The J gene is TRBJ1-1, the V gene TRBV28; a possible D gene is TRBD1 (5 bases). The germline CDR1 and CDR2 sequences are MDHEN and SYDVKM. V dropped 7 bases and J dropped 1 base, with 13 bases sitting between them. The CDR3 is 14 residues long. CDR3 residues: CASTRQIENTEAFF. In DNA form, the CDR3 reads TGTGCCAGCACCCGACAGATCGAGAACACTGAAGCTTTCTTT.

This clone was observed a single time. The chain recombines TRBV6-6 with TRBJ1-2; D not certain. The CDR3 length is 14 residues. Germline V gene lookup returns CDR1 MNHNY and CDR2 SVGAGI (reference sequence). Trimming left V 6 bases short and J 4 bases short, with 15 bases between. CDR3 sequence: CASSEQDFGYGYTF. CDR3 sequence (DNA): TGTGCCAGCAGCGAGCAGGATTTTGGCTATGGCTACACCTTC.

This clone was recorded a few times. This chain links TRBV14 with TRBJ1-6; perhaps TRBD1 as D (5 bases). The CDR3 has 13 amino acids. V gave up 3 bases and J gave up 10 bases, with 10 bases separating them. The germline V gene has CDR1 SGHDN and CDR2 FVKESK. The CDR3 protein is CASSHGGVSPLHF. In nucleotides, the CDR3 is TGTGCCAGCAGCCACGGGGGGGTCTCACCCCTCCACTTT. The variable domain in full, completed from reference TRBV14 and TRBJ1-6, reads EAGVTQFPSHSVIEKGQTVTLRCDPISGHDNLYWYRRVMGKEIKFLLHFVKESKQDESGMPNNRFLAERTGGTYSTLKVQPAELEDSGVYFCASSHGGVSPLHFGNGTRLTVT.

The chain combines TRBV5-3 with TRBJ1-1, with TRBD1 matching over 7 bases. TRBV5-3 is an open reading frame, and its role is uncertain. This CDR3 has 16 amino acids. V was clipped by 7 bases and J by 3 bases; unmatched bases: 15. CDR3: CARGYLTGECDTEAFF. The CDR3 DNA follows: TGTGCCAGAGGGTACCTTACAGGGGAGTGCGACACTGAAGCTTTCTTT.

Only one count was recorded for this clone. The V and J genes are TRBV3-1 (or the pseudogene TRBV3-2) and TRBJ2-3; D is undetermined. Trimming left V 1 base short and J 4 bases short, with 3 bases between. Germline V gene sequence: CDR1 LGHDT, CDR2 YNNKEL (reference sequence). CDR3 length: 12 residues. The CDR3 here is CASSQAADTQYF. The CDR3 DNA reads TGTGCCAGCAGCCAAGCCGCAGATACGCAGTATTTT.

This clone was detected a few times. The chain uses TRBV11-2 and TRBJ2-5; 7 bases line up with TRBD2. Germline V gives CDR1 SGHAT, CDR2 FQNNGV. V lost 0 bases, J lost 9 bases, and 10 bases stayed unmatched. There are 15 residues in the CDR3. This CDR3 is CASSLDPGRGRAQYF. The CDR3 DNA follows: TGTGCCAGCAGCTTAGACCCGGGACGGGGGAGGGCCCAGTACTTC.

This sequence joins TRBV19 and TRBJ2-7; the match to TRBD1 covers 7 bases. CDR3 length equals 14 residues. Trimming cost V 6 bases and J 6 bases; bases outside gene matches: 11. The V gene's germline CDR1 is LNHDA and CDR2 SQIVND (reference sequence). The CDR3: CASSTGTATREQYF. As DNA, the CDR3 is TGTGCCAGTAGCACCGGGACAGCTACCCGCGAGCAGTACTTC.

This chain uses TRBV18 with TRBJ1-4; 7 positions agree with TRBD1. The CDR3 runs to 16 residues. The V gene end was trimmed by 2 bases and the J gene end by 3 bases; junction bases not matched to a gene: 6. The germline gives CDR1 KGHSH, CDR2 LQKENI. For the CDR3, the DNA is TGTGCCAGCTCACCAGTTTCGGGACAGCCTAATGAAAAACTGTTTTTT. Its translation: CASSPVSGQPNEKLFF. The whole variable domain, remainder taken from reference TRBV18 and TRBJ1-4, is NAGVMQNPRHLVRRRGQEARLRCSPMKGHSHVYWYRQLPEEGLKFMVYLQKENIIDESGMPKERFSAEFPKEGPSILRIQQVVRGDSAAYFCASSPVSGQPNEKLFFGSGTQLSVL.

The V gene is TRBV7-2, the J gene TRBJ2-1; 9 nucleotides match TRBD1. There are 15 residues in the CDR3. J was trimmed by 2 bases and V by 5 bases; bases with no gene match: 4. Germline values: CDR1 SGHTA, CDR2 FQGNSA. The CDR3 spells CASSKDRGAYNEQFF. CDR3 nucleotides: TGTGCCAGCAGCAAGGACAGGGGAGCCTACAATGAGCAGTTCTTC.

V gene TRBV19 combines with J gene TRBJ1-2; no clear D gene. Trimming took 6 bases from V and 3 from J, leaving 17 bases between them. The CDR3 covers 15 residues. CDR1 and CDR2 (germline): LNHDA, SQIVND (reference sequence). CDR3 nucleotides: TGTGCCAGTAGACCAAGCGACCGGGGATACTATGGCTACACCTTC. It encodes CASRPSDRGYYGYTF.

J is TRBJ2-1 and V is TRBV12-3 or TRBV12-4; 10 bases agree with TRBD1. The CDR3 is made up of 13 amino acids. The trim removed 4 bases at V and 15 bases at J, leaving 9 bases unmatched. The CDR3 region is CASSSDRGQGWFF. The CDR3 DNA follows: TGTGCCAGCAGTTCAGACAGGGGGCAGGGATGGTTCTTC.

This clone has only a few counts. The DNA of the CDR3 is TGTGCCAGCAGCCCTGAGGGGGAGCAGCCCCAGCATTTT. Translating gives CASSPEGEQPQHF. The chain couples TRBV7-2 to TRBJ1-5, with D possibly TRBD1 on 6 matching bases. The ends were cut back, 5 bases at V and 7 bases at J, with 12 bases in the middle. This CDR3 has 13 residues. In germline, CDR1 is SGHTA, CDR2 FQGNSA.

J is TRBJ2-1 and V is TRBV5-1; D unclear. The germline gives CDR1 SGHRS, CDR2 YFSETQ. Between the trimmed V and J ends, which lost 1 base and 0 bases, there was a span of 5 bases. This CDR3 is 14 amino acids long. CDR3 in amino acids: CASSLMSSYNEQFF. The CDR3 nucleotides read TGCGCCAGCAGCTTGATGAGCTCCTACAATGAGCAGTTCTTC. Based on the CDR3 plus reference TRBV5-1 and TRBJ2-1, the full variable domain is KAGVTQTPRYLIKTRGQQVTLSCSPISGHRSVSWYQQTPGQGLQFLFEYFSETQRNKGNFPGRFSGRQFSNSRSEMNVSTLELGDSALYLCASSLMSSYNEQFFGPGTRLTVL.

This rearrangement joins TRBV19 to TRBJ2-4; 12 positions match TRBD2. The CDR3 sequence is 19 residues long. Germline assignment: CDR1 LNHDA and CDR2 SQIVND (reference sequence). V gave up 5 bases and J gave up 1 base; unmatched junction bases: 12. In nucleotides, the CDR3 is TGTGCCAGTAGTCCCCGGGCTAGCGGGAGGGCCTTGGCCAAAAACATTCAGTACTTC. As protein: CASSPRASGRALAKNIQYF.

The V and J genes are TRBV6-6 and TRBJ1-5; TRBD1 might be the D (6 bases). Trimming stripped 5 bases from V and 2 bases from J, with 13 bases between. Germline V gene data show CDR1 as MNHNY and CDR2 as SVGAGI (reference sequence). This CDR3 has 15 amino acids. In DNA form, the CDR3 reads TGTGCCAGCAGTACGCGACAGGATGGCAATCAGCCCCAGCATTTT. The encoded protein is CASSTRQDGNQPQHF.

V and J are TRBV19 and TRBJ1-2, with 10 bases lining up with TRBD1. CDR3 length equals 16 residues. J gave up 1 base and V 4 bases, and 6 bases lay outside the gene matches. The germline V gene has CDR1 LNHDA and CDR2 SQIVND (reference sequence). CDR3 nucleotide sequence: TGTGCCAGTAGTACCTCGACAGGGGGCATTAACTATGGCTACACCTTC. Translated: CASSTSTGGINYGYTF.